This passage covers 5 T cell receptor beta chains from one sample sequenced in a study of resident and recirculating memory T cells in vitiligo. The assay was immunoSEQ multiplex PCR, and TCRdb's table has in-frame clones only and misses some. The data show fewer than 80,000 clones, with roughly 92% seen just once and less than 5% held by the top ten. The specimen sequenced was blood. Receptor source: a male donor with vitiligo.

The rearrangement joins TRBV9 to TRBJ1-1; 7 bases match TRBD1. The CDR3 contains 16 residues. The germline V gene has CDR1 SGDLS and CDR2 YYNGEE. V dropped 3 bases and J dropped 0; count of bases not matched to a gene: 8. Written as DNA, the CDR3 is TGTGCCAGCAGCGCCCAGGGGGGACACTTGAACACTGAAGCTTTCTTT. Protein: CASSAQGGHLNTEAFF.

This sequence joins TRBV2 and TRBJ1-2; TRBD1 aligns across 10 bases. From germline, CDR1 is SNHLY and CDR2 FYNNEI. V shed 6 bases and J 8 bases; nucleotides not matched to a gene: 6. This CDR3 region has 13 residues. The CDR3 region has the DNA TGTGCCAGCAGGGGACAGGGGATGGGGGGCTACACCTTC. Translated, it gives CASRGQGMGGYTF.

This clone showed up just once. The chain is built from TRBV15 and TRBJ2-1; perhaps TRBD1 as D (6 bases). Germline-derived CDR1 and CDR2 are LNHNV and YYDKDF (reference sequence). Trimming pared 0 bases from V and 7 bases from J, leaving 7 bases between. The CDR3 length is 13 residues. The CDR3: CATSRDRGNEQFF. The CDR3, as DNA: TGTGCCACCAGCAGAGATAGGGGGAATGAGCAGTTCTTC.

The rearrangement uses TRBV2 and TRBJ2-7, with 8 bases that match TRBD1. With V trimmed by 1 base and J by 3 bases, 5 bases remained unmatched. The CDR3 sequence is 15 residues long. CDR1 and CDR2 from the germline V gene are SNHLY and FYNNEI. The CDR3 DNA reads as TGTGCCAGCAGTGAAGACCGACAGGGGCACTACGAGCAGTACTTC. Translation gives CASSEDRQGHYEQYF.

V gene TRBV9 combines with J gene TRBJ2-2; D remains ambiguous. The V and J ends lost 2 bases and 0 bases respectively, with 11 bases between them. CDR3 length: 16 residues. The germline V gene encodes CDR1 SGDLS and CDR2 YYNGEE. In DNA form, the CDR3 reads TGTGCCAGCAGCGTCCATGACACTGCGAACACCGGGGAGCTGTTTTTT. It encodes CASSVHDTANTGELFF. The variable domain in full, completed from reference TRBV9 and TRBJ2-2, reads DSGVTQTPKHLITATGQRVTLRCSPRSGDLSVYWYQQSLDQGLQFLIQYYNGEERAKGNILERFSAQQFPDLHSELNLSSLELGDSALYFCASSVHDTANTGELFFGEGSRLTVL.